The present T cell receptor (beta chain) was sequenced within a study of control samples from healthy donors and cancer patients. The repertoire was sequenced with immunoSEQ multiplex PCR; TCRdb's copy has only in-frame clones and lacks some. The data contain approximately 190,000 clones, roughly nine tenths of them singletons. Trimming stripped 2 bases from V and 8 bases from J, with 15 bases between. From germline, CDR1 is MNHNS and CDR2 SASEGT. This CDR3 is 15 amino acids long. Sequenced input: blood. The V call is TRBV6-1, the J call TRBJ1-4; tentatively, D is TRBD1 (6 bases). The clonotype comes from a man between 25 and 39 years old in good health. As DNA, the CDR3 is TGTGCCAGCAGTGAATCGTGGGGGCACGGGGAAAAACTGTTTTTT. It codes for CASSESWGHGEKLFF.